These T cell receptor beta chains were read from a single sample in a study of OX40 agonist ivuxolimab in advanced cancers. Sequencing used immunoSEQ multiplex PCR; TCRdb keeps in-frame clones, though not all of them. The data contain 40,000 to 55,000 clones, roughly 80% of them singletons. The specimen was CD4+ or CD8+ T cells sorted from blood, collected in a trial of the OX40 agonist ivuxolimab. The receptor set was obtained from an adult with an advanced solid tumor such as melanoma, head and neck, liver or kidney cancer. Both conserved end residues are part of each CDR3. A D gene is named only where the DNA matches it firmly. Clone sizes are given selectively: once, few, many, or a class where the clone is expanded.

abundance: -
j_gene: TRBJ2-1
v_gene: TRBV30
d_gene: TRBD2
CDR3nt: TGTGCCTGGAGCGGACTAGCGGACGGGGGAAGCTCCTACAATGAGCAGTTCTTC
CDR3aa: CAWSGLADGGSSYNEQFF

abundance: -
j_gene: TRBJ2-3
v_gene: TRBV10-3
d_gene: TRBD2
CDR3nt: TGTGCCATCAGTGAGTCGGGGACTAGCGGGGACCCTAGCACAGATACGCAGTATTTT
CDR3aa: CAISESGTSGDPSTDTQYF

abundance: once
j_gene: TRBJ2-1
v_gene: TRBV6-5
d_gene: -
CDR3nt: TGTGCCAGCGCCGACAGCTCCTACAATGAGCAGTTCTTC
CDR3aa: CASADSSYNEQFF

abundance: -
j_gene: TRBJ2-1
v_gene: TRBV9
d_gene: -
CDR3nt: TGTGCCAGCAGCGCCCCCATCCAGGGTCTGGGCTACAATGAGCAGTTCTTC
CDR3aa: CASSAPIQGLGYNEQFF

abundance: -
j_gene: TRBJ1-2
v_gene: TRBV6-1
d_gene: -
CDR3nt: TGTGCCAGCAGTGAGAGACCCAATGATAACTATGGCTACACCTTC
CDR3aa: CASSERPNDNYGYTF

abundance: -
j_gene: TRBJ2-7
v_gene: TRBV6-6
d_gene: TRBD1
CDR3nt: TGTGCCAGCAGTTACGCGGGACAGGCGGACGAGCAGTACTTC
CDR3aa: CASSYAGQADEQYF

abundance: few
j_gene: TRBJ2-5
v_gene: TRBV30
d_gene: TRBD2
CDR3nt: TGTGCCCGCGGACTAGCGGGAGGGGTGGAGACCCAGTACTTC
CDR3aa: CARGLAGGVETQYF

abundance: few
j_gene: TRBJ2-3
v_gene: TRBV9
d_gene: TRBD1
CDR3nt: TGTGCCAGCAGCTCCGGACAGGTGAGCACAGATACGCAGTATTTT
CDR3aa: CASSSGQVSTDTQYF

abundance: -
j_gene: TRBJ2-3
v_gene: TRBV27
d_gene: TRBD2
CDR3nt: TGTGCCAGCAGTTTCCTCCGGGAGGGAGATACGCAGTATTTT
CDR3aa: CASSFLREGDTQYF

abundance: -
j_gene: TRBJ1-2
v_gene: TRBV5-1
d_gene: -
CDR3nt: TGCGCCAGCAGCTCCGGAGGGGATGATGGCTACACCTTC
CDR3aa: CASSSGGDDGYTF

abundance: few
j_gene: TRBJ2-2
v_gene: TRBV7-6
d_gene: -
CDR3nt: TGTGCCAGCAGCTTGCTAGCAAAGGGAAGTTTTAACACCGGGGAGCTGTTTTTT
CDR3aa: CASSLLAKGSFNTGELFF

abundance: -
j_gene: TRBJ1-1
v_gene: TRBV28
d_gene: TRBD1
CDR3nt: TGTGCCAGCAGTCCGACCCCAAAATGGACAGGCGACATGAACACTGAAGCTTTCTTT
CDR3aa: CASSPTPKWTGDMNTEAFF

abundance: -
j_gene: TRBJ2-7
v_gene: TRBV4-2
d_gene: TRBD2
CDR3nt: TGTGCCAGCAGCCAAACTAGCGGGATCTCCTACGAGCAGTACTTC
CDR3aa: CASSQTSGISYEQYF

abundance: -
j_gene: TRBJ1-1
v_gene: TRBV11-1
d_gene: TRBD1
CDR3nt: TGTGCCAGCAGCAAGAGACAGGGGAGGAACACTGAAGCTTTCTTT
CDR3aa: CASSKRQGRNTEAFF

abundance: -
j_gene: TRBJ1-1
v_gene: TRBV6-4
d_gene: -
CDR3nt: TGTGCCAGCAGGGAGGGGGGTCGGAACACTGAAGCTTTCTTT
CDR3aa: CASREGGRNTEAFF

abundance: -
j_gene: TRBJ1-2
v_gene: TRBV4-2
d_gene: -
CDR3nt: TGTGCCAGCAGCCCACAGGGTTTCTATGGCTACACCTTC
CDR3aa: CASSPQGFYGYTF

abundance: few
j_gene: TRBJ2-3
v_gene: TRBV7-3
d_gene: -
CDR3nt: TGTGCCAGCAGCTTAGGAGGGGACCCAGATACGCAGTATTTT
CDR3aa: CASSLGGDPDTQYF

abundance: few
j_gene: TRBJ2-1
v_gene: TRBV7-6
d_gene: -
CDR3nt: TGTGCCAGCAGCCAAACTACGAGCTCCTACAATGAGCAGTTCTTC
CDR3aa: CASSQTTSSYNEQFF

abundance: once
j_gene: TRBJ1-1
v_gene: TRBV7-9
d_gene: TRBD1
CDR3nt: TGTGCCAGCAGCGCGGACAGGGAGGCAGCTTTCTTT
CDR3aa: CASSADREAAFF

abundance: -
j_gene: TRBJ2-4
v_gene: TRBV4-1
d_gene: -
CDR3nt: TGCGCCAGCAGCCAAGAGGGAGCGGCCAAAAACATTCAGTACTTC
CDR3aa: CASSQEGAAKNIQYF

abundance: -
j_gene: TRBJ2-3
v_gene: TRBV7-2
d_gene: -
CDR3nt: TGTGCCAGCAGCTTAGATCCTCTATCCACAGATACGCAGTATTTT
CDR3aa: CASSLDPLSTDTQYF

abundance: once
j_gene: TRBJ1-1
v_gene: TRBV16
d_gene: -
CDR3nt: TGTGCCAGCAGCCACTTCGAGGGACATCCGAACACTGAAGCTTTCTTT
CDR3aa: CASSHFEGHPNTEAFF

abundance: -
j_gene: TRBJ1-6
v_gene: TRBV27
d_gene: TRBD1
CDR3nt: TGTGCCAGCAGTTTCACCCAACAGGGGGCGTTTAGTTCACCCCTCCACTTT
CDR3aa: CASSFTQQGAFSSPLHF

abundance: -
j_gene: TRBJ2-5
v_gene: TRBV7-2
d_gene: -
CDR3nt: TGTGCCAGCAGCTTAGGGGTACAGACAAAGGTGGAGACCCAGTACTTC
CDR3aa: CASSLGVQTKVETQYF

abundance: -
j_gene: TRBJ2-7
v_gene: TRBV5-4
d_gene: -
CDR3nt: TGTGCCAGCAGCTTTGGGGGAGGGACAGGAACTTACGAGCAGTACTTC
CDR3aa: CASSFGGGTGTYEQYF

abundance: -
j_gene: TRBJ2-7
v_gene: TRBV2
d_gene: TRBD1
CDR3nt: TGTGCCAGCGGTCCGGCCGGGACAGGGATCCACGAGCAGTACTTC
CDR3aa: CASGPAGTGIHEQYF

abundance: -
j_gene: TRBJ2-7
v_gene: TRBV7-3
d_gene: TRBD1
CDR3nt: TGTGCCAGCAGCTTAGGGACAGCATCCTACGAGCAGTACTTC
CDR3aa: CASSLGTASYEQYF

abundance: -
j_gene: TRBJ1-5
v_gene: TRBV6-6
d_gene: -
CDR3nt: TGTGCCAGCAGCTTGGAACTGCTTGTCCGGGTGCTTCATTTT
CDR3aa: CASSLELLVRVLHF

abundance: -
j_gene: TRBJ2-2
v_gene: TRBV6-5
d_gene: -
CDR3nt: TGTGCCAGCAGTTTGGTCGGAGAGAGCGGGGAGCTGTTTTTT
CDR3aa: CASSLVGESGELFF

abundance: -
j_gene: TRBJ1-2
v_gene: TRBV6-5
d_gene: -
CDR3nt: TGTGCCAGCAGTTACACCCCGGACAGTTCCTATGGCTACACCTTC
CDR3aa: CASSYTPDSSYGYTF

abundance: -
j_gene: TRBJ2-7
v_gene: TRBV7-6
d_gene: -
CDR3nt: TGTGCCAGCAGCTTCGGGGAATCTTGGAACGAGCAGTACTTC
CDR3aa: CASSFGESWNEQYF